The source of this T cell receptor (beta chain) is a study of CD4+ T cells in melanoma. Study-level findings and limits: In melanoma, neoantigen-specific CD4+ T cells reportedly differed in differentiation state.

This CDR3 contains 16 residues. V lost 0 bases and J lost 4, with 16 bases in between. CDR1 and CDR2 from the germline V gene are SGDLS and YYNGEE. Measured with immunoSEQ multiplex PCR; TCRdb has only the in-frame clones, and not every one. The sample includes over 130,000 clones, around nine tenths of them seen just once. About this clone itself: Its specificity is not known.

This chain uses TRBV9 with TRBJ1-1; D not certain. The sequence was obtained from a human donor with melanoma. Here the CDR3 reads CASSVARFEGGTEAFF. CDR3 sequence (DNA): TGTGCCAGCAGCGTAGCTCGTTTCGAGGGTGGCACTGAAGCTTTCTTT.